The following is a T cell receptor (beta chain) sequence with its context. A read error may explain this, as a much larger clone is one base away. This CDR3 region has 14 residues. In germline, CDR1 is LGHNA, CDR2 YNFKEQ. The source of the sample is a study of spatial heterogeneity in lung cancer. Whole-study context: Alpha-chain sequences were detected in numbers that were consistently lower than beta-chain sequences.

TCRdb re-called the 5' RACE reads with MiXCR, one entry per CDR3 protein. The table records roughly 79,000 distinct CDR3 sequences, 8% of them present only once. Sample time point: sample taken at primary tumor resection. Samples were donated by 72 untreated early-stage non-small cell lung cancer patients. Whole RNA came from tumor, nontumor lung or frozen PBMC and was sequenced without being sorted. The clonotype comes from a male donor with early-stage non-small cell lung cancer. Sequenced material: PBMCs, taken at surgery. The gene calls are TRBV4-2 and TRBJ1-1; a weak D match, TRBD1 (6 bases). CDR3 bases: TGTGCCAACAGCCGCCGGGACACATACACTGAAGCTTTCTTT. Its protein is CANSRRDTYTEAFF.